The rows below give T cell receptor beta chains drawn from one sample of a study of CD8 T cells in Susac syndrome. TCRdb redid the calling of the immunoSEQ multiplex PCR reads with MiXCR, one entry per CDR3 protein. This table has 150,000 to 250,000 distinct CDR3 sequences, 90% to 95% appearing once. Sequencing used CD4+ T cells from PBMCs. All receptors come from a human donor with multiple sclerosis. CDR3s include the opening cysteine and the closing phenylalanine or tryptophan. D genes are given only for firm matches. Size is omitted from some rows. Given values are once, few, many or a class for expanded clones.

clone size	CDR3 length	V gene	J gene	D gene	CDR3 DNA	CDR3 protein
-	15	TRBV10-3	TRBJ2-1	TRBD2	TGTGCCATCAGTGGCGGGACTAGGAGCAACAATGAGCAGTTCTTC	CAISGGTRSNNEQFF
-	16	TRBV4-1	TRBJ2-5	-	TGCGCCAGCAGCCAAGACCCAACCCAAGGAGAAGAGACCCAGTACTTC	CASSQDPTQGEETQYF
-	14	TRBV30	TRBJ1-5	-	TGTGCCTGGAGTCCACCATTTACGGATCAGCCCCAGCATTTT	CAWSPPFTDQPQHF
-	12	TRBV29-1	TRBJ2-7	-	TGCAGCGTTGTGTTGGTTGACTACGAGCAGTACTTC	CSVVLVDYEQYF
-	13	TRBV20-1	TRBJ1-5	-	TGCAGTGCTAGAGGTGCTGGGGATCAGCCCCAGCATTTT	CSARGAGDQPQHF
-	15	TRBV11-2	TRBJ1-3	TRBD1	TGTGCCAGCGGCGAGAGGGACAGCTCTGGAAACACCATATATTTT	CASGERDSSGNTIYF
-	14	TRBV5-1	TRBJ2-5	-	TGCGCCAGCAGCTTCGGACAGCCCCAAGAGACCCAGTACTTC	CASSFGQPQETQYF
-	12	TRBV3-1	TRBJ2-7	-	TGTGCCAGCAGCTTCGAATCCTACGAGCAGTACTTC	CASSFESYEQYF
-	15	TRBV20-1	TRBJ2-7	TRBD2	TGCAGTGCTAGAGATCTTAGCGGGAACTCCTACGAGCAGTACTTC	CSARDLSGNSYEQYF
-	13	TRBV4-2	TRBJ2-1	-	TGTGCCAGCAGCCCGGCGGACTACGATGAGCAGTTCTTC	CASSPADYDEQFF
-	16	TRBV3-1	TRBJ2-2	-	TGTGCCAGCAGCCAACGTCCTCGGGGTAACACCGGGGAGCTGTTTTTT	CASSQRPRGNTGELFF
-	15	TRBV6-1	TRBJ1-3	-	TGTGCCAGCAGTGAACAGGGGTATGCTGGAAACACCATATATTTT	CASSEQGYAGNTIYF
-	15	TRBV7-2	TRBJ2-7	TRBD2	TGTGCCAGCAGCTTCGGACTAGCGGGAAGCTACGAGCAGTACTTC	CASSFGLAGSYEQYF
-	16	TRBV7-2	TRBJ2-6	-	TGTGCCAGCAGCTACTACTTGACCTCTGGGGCCAACGTCCTGACTTTC	CASSYYLTSGANVLTF
-	12	TRBV29-1	TRBJ2-1	-	TGCAGCGTTGTGGTACAATACAATGAGCAGTTCTTC	CSVVVQYNEQFF
-	13	TRBV30	TRBJ2-2	-	TGTGCCTTCCTTTGGGGGAACACCGGGGAGCTGTTTTTT	CAFLWGNTGELFF
-	14	TRBV20-1	TRBJ2-1	-	TGCAGTGCTATGTTGCCCGGGAGCAACAATGAGCAGTTCTTC	CSAMLPGSNNEQFF
once	13	TRBV30	TRBJ2-4	-	TGTGCCTGGGGGGGAAAAGCCAAAAACATTCAGTACTTC	CAWGGKAKNIQYF
-	14	TRBV9	TRBJ2-1	-	TGTGCCAGCAGCGTAGCTTCAGGGGACAATGAGCAGTTCTTC	CASSVASGDNEQFF
-	16	TRBV20-1	TRBJ2-5	TRBD2	TGCAGTGCTAGAGATCCGAGGACTAGCGACGGTGAGACCCAGTACTTC	CSARDPRTSDGETQYF
-	16	TRBV18	TRBJ2-1	TRBD2	TGTGCCAGCTCACCACTCACCTCGGGGGGACGGGATGAGCAGTTCTTC	CASSPLTSGGRDEQFF
-	16	TRBV10-3	TRBJ2-7	TRBD1	TGTGCCATCAGTAGGGACAGGGTCGGCGTCGCCGGTGAGCAGTACTTC	CAISRDRVGVAGEQYF
-	12	TRBV12-5	TRBJ1-1	-	TGTGCTACGACAGGCCTGAACACTGAAGCTTTCTTT	CATTGLNTEAFF
-	12	TRBV19	TRBJ1-1	-	TGTGCCAGTAGTGCGATGAACACTGAAGCTTTCTTT	CASSAMNTEAFF
-	15	TRBV3-1	TRBJ2-7	TRBD1	TGTGCCAGCAGCCCGATCCGGGACAGCCTGACTCAGCAGTACTTC	CASSPIRDSLTQQYF
-	13	TRBV30	TRBJ1-5	TRBD1	TGTGCCACCTCGGACAGGGGCAACCAGCCCCAGCATTTT	CATSDRGNQPQHF
-	17	TRBV6-5	TRBJ1-2	-	TGTGCCAGCAGTTACTCTCCCCTTGACAGTCTCGAGAGGGGCTACACCTTC	CASSYSPLDSLERGYTF
-	15	TRBV10-3	TRBJ2-1	TRBD1	TGTGCCATCAGTGTGGGACAGGGGTTCCCCAATGATCAGTTCTTC	CAISVGQGFPNDQFF
-	11	TRBV30	TRBJ1-1	-	TGTGCCTGGAGTGGCCCACTCGGGGCTTTCTTT	CAWSGPLGAFF
-	13	TRBV7-8	TRBJ2-1	-	TGTGCCAGCAGCTTAGATCGGGGCAATGAGCAGTTCTTC	CASSLDRGNEQFF
-	15	TRBV9	TRBJ2-1	-	TGTGCCAGCGGGGGGAGCGGAGGCTCCTACAATGAGCAGTTCTTC	CASGGSGGSYNEQFF
-	14	TRBV14	TRBJ1-1	TRBD1	TGTGCCAGCAGCCAACGACAGGGGAACACTGAAGCTTTCTTT	CASSQRQGNTEAFF
-	13	TRBV7-9	TRBJ1-2	-	TGTGCCAGCAGCTTAGGAGGGGAACAGGGCGGCACCTTC	CASSLGGEQGGTF
-	10	TRBV27	TRBJ1-4	-	TGTGCCAGTGGAGGTGAAAAACTGTTTTTT	CASGGEKLFF
-	13	TRBV30	TRBJ1-1	-	TGTGCCTGGAGTCCGGATGGGAACACTGAAGCTTTCTTT	CAWSPDGNTEAFF
-	12	TRBV25-1	TRBJ1-1	-	TGTGCCAGCAGTGACCTCCTCACTGAAGCTTTCTTT	CASSDLLTEAFF
-	12	TRBV19	TRBJ1-5	-	TGTGCCAGTAGTATCTTCGGTCAGCCCCAGCATTTT	CASSIFGQPQHF
-	12	TRBV29-1	TRBJ2-1	-	TGCAGCGTTGGGTGGGGGACCAATGAGCAGTTCTTC	CSVGWGTNEQFF
-	12	TRBV12-3/TRBV12-4	TRBJ2-7	-	TGTGCCAGCAGTTTTTTCCCCCACGAGCAGTACTTC	CASSFFPHEQYF
-	12	TRBV12-3/TRBV12-4	TRBJ1-2	-	TGTGCCAGCAGTTTCTGGGTGGGCGGCTACACCTTC	CASSFWVGGYTF
once	14	TRBV27	TRBJ2-1	-	TGTGCCAGCAGTTTCCGGATTAGCGTCAATGAGCAGTTCTTC	CASSFRISVNEQFF
-	15	TRBV5-1	TRBJ2-3	-	TGCGCCAGCACCCGAGAGGCCTTGGGGGCAGATACGCAGTATTTT	CASTREALGADTQYF
-	13	TRBV25-1	TRBJ2-7	-	TGTGCCAGTAGCAAGGCTGGGGTTCTCGAGCAGTACTTC	CASSKAGVLEQYF
-	12	TRBV7-9	TRBJ1-2	-	TGTGCCGGTGAAGAAGGCCTCTATGGCTACACCTTC	CAGEEGLYGYTF
-	16	TRBV27	TRBJ2-7	-	TGTGCCAGCAGTCGGGATAGTATCGGGGGCGCCTACGAGCAGTACTTC	CASSRDSIGGAYEQYF
-	14	TRBV12-3/TRBV12-4	TRBJ1-5	-	TGTGCCAGCAGCCCGACAGGCGGCGGTTTGCCCCAGCATTTT	CASSPTGGGLPQHF